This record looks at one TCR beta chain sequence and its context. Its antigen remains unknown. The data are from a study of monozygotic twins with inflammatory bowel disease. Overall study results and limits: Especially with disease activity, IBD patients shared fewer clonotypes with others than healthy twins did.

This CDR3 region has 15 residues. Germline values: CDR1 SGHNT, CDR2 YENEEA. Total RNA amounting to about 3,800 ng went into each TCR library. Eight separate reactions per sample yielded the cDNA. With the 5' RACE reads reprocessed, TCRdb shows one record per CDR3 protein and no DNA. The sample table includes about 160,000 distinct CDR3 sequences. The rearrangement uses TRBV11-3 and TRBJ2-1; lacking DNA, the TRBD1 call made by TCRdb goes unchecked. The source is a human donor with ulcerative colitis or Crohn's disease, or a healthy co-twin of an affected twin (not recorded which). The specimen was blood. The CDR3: CASSSRDTGSNEQFF. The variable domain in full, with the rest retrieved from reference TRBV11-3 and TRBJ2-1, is EAGVVQSPRYKIIEKKQPVAFWCNPISGHNTLYWYLQNLGQGPELLIRYENEEAVDDSQLPKDRFSAERLKGVDSTLKIQPAELGDSAVYLCASSSRDTGSNEQFFGPGTRLTVL.